Following are 19 T cell receptor beta chains from one sample sequenced in a study of T-cell memory formation after mild COVID-19. TCRdb recomputed calls from the 5' RACE reads with MiXCR, one row per CDR3 protein. This table has some 57,000 distinct CDR3 sequences, 12% appearing once. The material sequenced was PBMCs or a T cell subset sorted from them (not recorded which). The receptors come from a man between 18 and 35 years old who had mild COVID-19 (a few samples of this study predate the infection). Cell type and time point are not known.

This clonotype was seen a few times. The rearrangement uses TRBV20-1 and TRBJ2-7, with 10 bases identical to TRBD2. The ends lost 6 bases at V and 5 bases at J; junction bases unmatched: 4. The CDR3 extends over 12 amino acids. The germline gives CDR1 DFQATT, CDR2 SNEGSKA (reference sequence). The CDR3, as DNA: TGCAGTGCCAGCGGGGGGGCGCACGAGCAGTACGTC. Translation: CSASGGAHEQYV.

A few counts support this clonotype. V is TRBV24-1 and J is TRBJ1-5; 9 bases match TRBD1. CDR3 length: 15 amino acids. The V and J ends lost 2 bases and 6 bases, in that order; junction bases with no gene match: 4. Germline loops: CDR1 KGHDR, CDR2 SFDVKD. CDR3 DNA: TGTGCCACCAGTGATTCGGGACAGGGAGGTCAGCCCCAGCATTTT. This sequence encodes CATSDSGQGGQPQHF.

The sample holds many counts of this clonotype. The V and J genes are TRBV7-6 and TRBJ1-5, with D tentatively TRBD1 (6 bases). Trimming shortened V by 1 base and J by 7 bases, and 8 bases separated the two germline ends. CDR3 length: 13 residues. Germline CDR1 is SGHVS and CDR2 is FNYEAQ. CDR3 bases: TGTGCCAGCAGCTTAGGACAGGCCCAGCCCCAGCATTTT. Amino acid sequence: CASSLGQAQPQHF.

This chain uses TRBV20-1 with TRBJ1-1, with no clear D. V lost 3 bases and J lost 11, with 13 bases in between. The CDR3 contains 11 residues. The germline V gene encodes CDR1 DFQATT and CDR2 SNEGSKA (reference sequence). The chain's CDR3 is CSARTQARAFF. In DNA, the CDR3 is TGCAGTGCTAGGACTCAGGCCCGGGCTTTCTTT.

This clonotype was recorded a few times. V is TRBV20-1 and J is TRBJ1-1; 9 bases are a match to TRBD1. Germline assignment: CDR1 DFQATT and CDR2 SNEGSKA (reference sequence). This CDR3 is built from 13 residues. With V trimmed by 6 bases and J by 1 base, 3 bases remained unmatched. The chain's CDR3 is CSARDRENTEAFF. The CDR3 region has the DNA TGCAGTGCCAGGGACAGGGAGAACACTGAAGCTTTCTTT.

The chain links TRBV6-5 to TRBJ2-7, with 8 bases aligning to TRBD1. Germline V gives CDR1 MNHEY, CDR2 SVGAGI. The junction had 9 bases not matched to a gene; V was cut back by 6 bases and J by 2 bases. The CDR3 has 15 amino acids. The DNA for the CDR3 is TGTGCCAGCAGCCCCGGGACAGGTTTACCCTACGAGCAGTACGTC. Amino acids: CASSPGTGLPYEQYV.

At least ten counts were recorded for this clonotype. The chain links TRBV20-1 to TRBJ2-1; 9 nucleotides align to TRBD1. CDR3 size: 15 residues. V was clipped by 3 bases and J by 3 bases; unmatched bases: 6. CDR1 is DFQATT, CDR2 SNEGSKA, per germline (reference sequence). The CDR3 DNA reads TGCAGTGCTAGTGGGGGACAGGGTATCTACAATGAGCAGTTCTTC. As protein: CSASGGQGIYNEQFF.

Ten or more counts support this clonotype. The rearrangement uses TRBV6-5 and TRBJ1-1; D is uncertain. The germline V gene has CDR1 MNHEY and CDR2 SVGAGI. Trimming took off 2 bases at V and 2 bases at J, with 6 bases between the two ends. The CDR3 is 13 residues long. CDR3 in DNA: TGTGCCAGCAGTTACAGGACTAACACTGAAGCTTTCTTT. As protein: CASSYRTNTEAFF.

At least ten counts were recorded for this clonotype. The chain carries TRBV4-3 and TRBJ1-6, with D possibly matching TRBD1 (5 bases). Trimming stripped 2 bases from V and 10 bases from J, with 15 bases between. The CDR3 loop spans 15 amino acids. The V gene's germline CDR1 is LGHNA and CDR2 YSLEER. The CDR3 reads CASSQRDGGRSPLHF. CDR3 in DNA: TGCGCCAGCAGCCAAAGGGATGGGGGTCGGTCACCCCTCCACTTT.

The chain links TRBV12-5 to TRBJ2-2; 10 bases are a match to TRBD1. This CDR3 region has 18 residues. Germline V gene sequence: CDR1 LGHNT, CDR2 FRNRAP. V lost 2 bases to trimming and J lost 6 bases; unmatched junction nucleotides: 12. In nucleotides, the CDR3 is TGTGCTAGTGGTTTGTCGCTCGGGACAGGGGTAATATCCGGGGAGCTGTTTTTT. It is translated as CASGLSLGTGVISGELFF.

This rearrangement joins TRBV6-1 to TRBJ1-2; D remains ambiguous. Germline assignment: CDR1 MNHNS and CDR2 SASEGT. The CDR3 has 14 amino acids. V was pared by 2 bases and J by 4 bases, with 11 bases between. The CDR3 loop reads CASSELLGSYGYTF. The CDR3 region has the DNA TGTGCCAGCAGTGAACTTCTTGGGAGCTATGGCTACACCTTC.

This clonotype was detected many times. The V call is TRBV7-9, the J call TRBJ2-5; D unclear. Germline lookup yields CDR1 SEHNR and CDR2 FQNEAQ (reference sequence). This CDR3 comprises 13 residues. Trimming left V 5 bases short and J 5 bases short, with 12 bases between. The CDR3 sequence is CASSPQPRETQYF. In nucleotides, the CDR3 is TGTGCCAGCAGCCCCCAGCCCCGGGAGACCCAGTACTTC.

On this clonotype: This may be a read error: a much more frequent sequence differs by one nucleotide. This chain joins TRBV5-1 and TRBJ2-5; TRBD2 is a possible D gene (5 bases). Germline CDR1 reads SGHRS; CDR2 reads YFSETQ. This CDR3 has 13 amino acids. V was shortened by 4 bases and J by 5 bases, with 12 bases between the two germline ends. The CDR3 is CASSPGSHETQYF. As DNA, the CDR3 is TGCGCCAGCAGCCCGGGGTCCCACGAGACCCAGTACTTC.

This clonotype was picked up many times. V gene TRBV12-3 or TRBV12-4 combines with J gene TRBJ2-3, with 11 positions matching TRBD2. The CDR3 contains 16 residues. With 4 bases clipped from V and 14 bases from J, the junction kept 17 bases outside the gene matches. The CDR3 spells CASSSTSGGRLYLVYF. The CDR3, as DNA: TGTGCCAGCAGTTCAACTAGCGGGGGCCGACTCTACCTCGTGTATTTT.

This clonotype was detected a few times. This sequence joins TRBV5-1 and TRBJ2-2, with TRBD2 as a possible D gene (6 bases). CDR1 SGHRS and CDR2 YFSETQ come from the germline V gene. Trimming shortened V by 0 bases and J by 4 bases, and 19 bases separated the two germline ends. The CDR3 runs to 18 residues. The CDR3 DNA is TGCGCCAGCAGCTTGGATCTCCCGCTCGCGGGGTTCACCGGGGAGCTGTTTTTT. Translated: CASSLDLPLAGFTGELFF.

This chain uses TRBV3-1 with TRBJ2-5, with D possibly TRBD1 on 6 matching bases. This CDR3 region has 15 residues. CDR1 and CDR2 (germline): LGHDT, YNNKEL (reference sequence). Between the trimmed V and J ends, which lost 4 bases and 5 bases, there was a span of 17 bases. The DNA of the CDR3 is TGTGCCAGCAGCCTACGACAGGCTGCCGGGGAGACCCAGTACTTC. It specifies CASSLRQAAGETQYF.

V usage is TRBV6-5 and J usage is TRBJ1-1, with D tentatively TRBD1 (5 bases). V was pared by 3 bases and J by 9 bases, with 14 bases between. The CDR3 covers 13 residues. Germline values: CDR1 MNHEY, CDR2 SVGAGI. The DNA of the CDR3 is TGTGCCAGCAGTTATTTGGGGCAGGTAAAAGCTTTCTTT. Its translation is CASSYLGQVKAFF.

The V and J genes are TRBV4-2 and TRBJ2-5; either TRBD1 or TRBD2 may supply D (5 bases each). In germline, CDR1 is LGHNA, CDR2 YNFKEQ. CDR3 size: 16 residues. V lost 4 bases and J 0 bases, leaving 15 bases between the germline ends. CDR3 in amino acids: CASSPRDPPYQETQYF. As DNA, the CDR3 is TGTGCCAGCAGCCCCCGGGACCCTCCGTACCAAGAGACCCAGTACTTC.

This clonotype was counted ten times or more. The chain is built from TRBV29-1 and TRBJ2-5; D might be TRBD1 (5 bases). Germline V gene data show CDR1 as SQVTM and CDR2 as ANQGSEA. V gave up 2 bases and J gave up 1 base, with 11 bases separating them. This CDR3 is 14 amino acids long. CDR3 residues: CSVEYWQGQETQYF. The CDR3 region has the DNA TGCAGCGTTGAATACTGGCAGGGCCAAGAGACCCAGTACTTC.